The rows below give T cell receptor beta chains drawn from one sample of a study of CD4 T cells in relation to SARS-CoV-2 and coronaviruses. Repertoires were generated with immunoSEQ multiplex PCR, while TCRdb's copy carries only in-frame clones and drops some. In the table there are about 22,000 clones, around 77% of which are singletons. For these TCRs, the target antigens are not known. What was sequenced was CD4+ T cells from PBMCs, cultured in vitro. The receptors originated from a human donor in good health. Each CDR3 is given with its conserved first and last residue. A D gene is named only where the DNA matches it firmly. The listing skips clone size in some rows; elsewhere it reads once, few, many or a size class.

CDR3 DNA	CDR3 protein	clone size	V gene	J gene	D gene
TGTGCCAGCAGCCAAGATGCGGCGGGAGCGGGCGAGCAGTACTTC	CASSQDAAGAGEQYF	-	TRBV3-1/TRBV3-2	TRBJ2-7	TRBD2
TGTGCTAGTGGAAACAGACTAGCGGGAGATACGCAGTATTTT	CASGNRLAGDTQYF	-	TRBV12-5	TRBJ2-3	TRBD2
TGTGCCAGCAGCAGGGGACAGGGCAATCAGCCCCAGCATTTT	CASSRGQGNQPQHF	-	TRBV6-1	TRBJ1-5	TRBD1
TGTGCCAGCAGCTTAGCCGGGGGGTTAGCCTACAATGAGCAGTTCTTC	CASSLAGGLAYNEQFF	-	TRBV11-3	TRBJ2-1	TRBD2
TGTGCCAGCTCACCACCCGGGACAGGGGGGACTGAAGCTTTCTTT	CASSPPGTGGTEAFF	-	TRBV18	TRBJ1-1	TRBD1
TGTGCCACCAGTGAAAGGGGGCAGGGGGCTAGAGGCTACACCTTC	CATSERGQGARGYTF	-	TRBV24-1	TRBJ1-2	TRBD1
TGTGCCAGTAGTATAGAACGTAAGGATACATACTACAATGAGCAGTTCTTC	CASSIERKDTYYNEQFF	-	TRBV19	TRBJ2-1	-
TGCGCCAGCAGCCAAAGTGGGACAGGGCCCTACAATGAGCAGTTCTTC	CASSQSGTGPYNEQFF	-	TRBV4-1	TRBJ2-1	TRBD1
TGCGCCAGCAGCCAAGCAGGTTATAACGGGGAGCTGTTTTTT	CASSQAGYNGELFF	-	TRBV4-1	TRBJ2-2	-
TGCGCCAGCAGTGAGTCCGGACAGGGATCATACCATGAGCAGTTCTTC	CASSESGQGSYHEQFF	-	TRBV10-1	TRBJ2-1	TRBD1
TGCAGCGCTGGGGGTTTCGAGCAGTACTTC	CSAGGFEQYF	-	TRBV29-1	TRBJ2-7	-
TGTGCCAGCAGTGAAACTGGACAGGGGGCCTACGAGCAGTACTTC	CASSETGQGAYEQYF	-	TRBV6-1	TRBJ2-7	TRBD1
TGTGCCAGCAGCTTTCCGTTAGGTGCCTCTGGGGCCAACGTCCTGACTTTC	CASSFPLGASGANVLTF	-	TRBV5-4	TRBJ2-6	-
TGTGCCAGCAGTGAAAGTTGGGACACTGAAGCTTTCTTT	CASSESWDTEAFF	-	TRBV6-1	TRBJ1-1	-
TGCAGTGCTAGTAAGAATCGGGGGAGATCCTCTGAAGCTTTCTTT	CSASKNRGRSSEAFF	-	TRBV20-1	TRBJ1-1	-
TGCGCCAGCAGTCAGCGGAACACTGAAGCTTTCTTT	CASSQRNTEAFF	-	TRBV23-1	TRBJ1-1	-
TGTGCCTGGAGTGTAAGGACAGACACTGAAGCTTTCTTT	CAWSVRTDTEAFF	few	TRBV30	TRBJ1-1	-
TGCAGTGCGGGGGACCAGCCCCAGCATTTT	CSAGDQPQHF	-	TRBV20-1	TRBJ1-5	-
TGCGCCAGCGGGGGTTCGTCGGTTCGGGCTGAAGCTTTCTTT	CASGGSSVRAEAFF	-	TRBV10-2	TRBJ1-1	-
TGCAGTGCCAGTAGCGGGAGGTCACGGGATGAGCAGTTCTTC	CSASSGRSRDEQFF	-	TRBV20-1	TRBJ2-1	TRBD2
TGCGCCAGCAGTCACCCTGAGAAGCGTAATCAGCCCCAGCATTTT	CASSHPEKRNQPQHF	-	TRBV23-1	TRBJ1-5	-
TGTGCCAGTAGTCTAACAGGGAGGTCCTACGAGCAGTACTTC	CASSLTGRSYEQYF	-	TRBV19	TRBJ2-7	-
TGTGCCAGCAGCTTGGGACTAGCGGAGGAGAATGAGCAGTTCTTC	CASSLGLAEENEQFF	-	TRBV5-6	TRBJ2-1	TRBD2
TGCAGCGTCTCCGGGACTCCCCAGACTACCTACGAGCAGTACTTC	CSVSGTPQTTYEQYF	-	TRBV29-1	TRBJ2-7	-
TGTGCCAGCAGTTACTCGAGGCGCGGGTTGAACACTGAAGCTTTCTTT	CASSYSRRGLNTEAFF	-	TRBV6-5	TRBJ1-1	-
TGTGCCAGCAGCCAAGAAGGACTGGGCCAAGAGACCCAGTACTTC	CASSQEGLGQETQYF	-	TRBV4-2	TRBJ2-5	-
TGCGCCAGCAGCTTGGTGCTCAGCGGCGAGCAGTACTTC	CASSLVLSGEQYF	-	TRBV5-1	TRBJ2-7	-
TGTGCCAGCAGCCAAGCCCCCACAGGGCCCTACGAGCAGTACTTC	CASSQAPTGPYEQYF	-	TRBV3-1/TRBV3-2	TRBJ2-7	-
TGCGCCAGCAGTCTCGGACAGGAGAGGAGTTCACCCCTCCACTTT	CASSLGQERSSPLHF	few	TRBV5-1	TRBJ1-6	TRBD1
TGTGCCAGCAGTTACTCTCCGAACAGGGTGGGAAACACCATATATTTT	CASSYSPNRVGNTIYF	-	TRBV6-5	TRBJ1-3	-
TGTGCCAGCAGCACCATAGCGGGAGAGATAAATGAGCAGTTCTTC	CASSTIAGEINEQFF	once	TRBV6-4	TRBJ2-1	TRBD2